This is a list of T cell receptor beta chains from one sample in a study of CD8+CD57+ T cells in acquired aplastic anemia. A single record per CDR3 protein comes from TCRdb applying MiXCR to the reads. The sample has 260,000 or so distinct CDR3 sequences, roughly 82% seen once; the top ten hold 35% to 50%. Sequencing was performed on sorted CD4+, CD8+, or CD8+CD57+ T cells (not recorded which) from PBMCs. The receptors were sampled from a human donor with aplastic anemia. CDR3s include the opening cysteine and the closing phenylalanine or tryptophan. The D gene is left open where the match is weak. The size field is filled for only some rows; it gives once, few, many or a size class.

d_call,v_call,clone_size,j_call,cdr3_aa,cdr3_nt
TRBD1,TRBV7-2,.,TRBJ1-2,CASSLSGGADYCGYTF,TGTGCCAGCAGCCTGTCAGGGGGCGCCGACTATTGCGGCTACACCTTC
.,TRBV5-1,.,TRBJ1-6,CASSFKAGRALHF,TGCGCCAGCAGCTTCAAGGCAGGACGGGCCCTCCACTTT
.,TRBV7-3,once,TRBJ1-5,CASSLAKRGNYNEHF,TGTGCCAGCAGCTTAGCGAAGCGGGGGAACTACAATGAGCATTTT
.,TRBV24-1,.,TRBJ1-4,CATSDNPTKLFF,TGTGCCACCAGTGATAACCCTACAAAACTGTTTTTT
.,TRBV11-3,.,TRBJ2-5,CASSLDLTGLETQYF,TGTGCCAGCAGCTTAGATCTGACAGGACTAGAGACCCAGTACTTC
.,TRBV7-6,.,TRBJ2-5,CASRPGATQYF,TGTGCCAGCAGACCTGGTGCGACCCAGTACTTC
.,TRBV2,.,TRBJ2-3,CASSLAWFPDAQFF,TGTGCCAGCAGTTTGGCGTGGTTTCCCGATGCGCAGTTTTTT
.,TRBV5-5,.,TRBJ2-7,CASSLFTGYEQYF,TGTGCCAGCAGCTTATTTACAGGGTACGAGCAGTACTTC
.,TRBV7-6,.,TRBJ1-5,CASSESYRNPPQHF,TGTGCCAGCAGCGAGTCGTACAGAAATCCGCCCCAGCATTTT
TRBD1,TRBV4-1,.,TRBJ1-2,CASSQAGGPYTF,TGCGCCAGCAGCCAAGCAGGGGGCCCATACACCTTC
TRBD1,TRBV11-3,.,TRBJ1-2,CASSLDLTGGTDGGYTF,TGTGCCAGCAGCTTAGATCTGACAGGGGGGACAGATGGTGGCTACACCTTC
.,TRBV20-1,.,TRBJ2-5,CSARDRYF,TGCAGTGCTAGAGATCGGTACTTC
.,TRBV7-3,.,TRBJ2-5,CASTIDPNTVEHRYF,TGTGCCAGCACCATAGACCCCAACACCGTTGAACACCGATACTTC
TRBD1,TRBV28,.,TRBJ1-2,CASSFGDRGGGYTF,TGTGCCAGCAGTTTTGGGGACAGGGGTGGGGGCTACACCTTC
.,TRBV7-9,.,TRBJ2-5,CASSTGHARRATQYF,TGTGCCAGCAGCACGGGCCACGCTAGGCGAGCAACCCAGTACTTC
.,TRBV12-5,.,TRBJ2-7,CASGHIDSYEQYF,TGTGCTAGTGGTCATATAGACAGCTACGAGCAGTACTTC
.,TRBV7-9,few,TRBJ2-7,CASRSTGGEQYF,TGTGCCAGCAGATCGACAGGAGGGGAGCAGTACTTC
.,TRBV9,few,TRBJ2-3,CASSVGSDTQDF,TGTGCCAGCAGCGTAGGGTCTGATACGCAAGATTTT
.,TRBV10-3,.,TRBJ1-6,CAISESTGASSPLHF,TGTGCCATCAGTGAGTCGACGGGGGCTAGTTCACCCCTCCACTTT
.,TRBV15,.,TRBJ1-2,CATSRDLGGAGGYTF,TGTGCCACCAGCAGAGATTTAGGGGGGGCGGGTGGCTACACCTTC
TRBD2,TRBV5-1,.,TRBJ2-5,CASSLDPAGLETQYF,TGCGCCAGCAGCTTGGATCCAGCGGGGCTAGAGACCCAGTACTTC
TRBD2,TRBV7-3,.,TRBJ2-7,CASSSSGTWGVYEQYF,TGTGCCAGCAGTTCTAGCGGGACTTGGGGAGTCTACGAGCAGTACTTC
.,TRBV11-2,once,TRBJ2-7,CASSLDVTLLYEQYF,TGTGCCAGCAGCTTAGATGTGACCCTACTCTACGAGCAGTACTTC
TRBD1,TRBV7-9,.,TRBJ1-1,CASSLGAGGRTEAFF,TGTGCCAGCAGCTTAGGTGCAGGGGGCAGGACTGAAGCTTTCTTT
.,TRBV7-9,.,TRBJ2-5,CATSIVPSHAAGTF,TGTGCCACCAGCATAGTACCCAGCCACGCCGCTGGCACATTC
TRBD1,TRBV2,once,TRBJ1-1,CASRLDLTGTHDVFF,TGTGCCAGCAGGTTAGATCTGACAGGGACCCATGATGTTTTCTTT